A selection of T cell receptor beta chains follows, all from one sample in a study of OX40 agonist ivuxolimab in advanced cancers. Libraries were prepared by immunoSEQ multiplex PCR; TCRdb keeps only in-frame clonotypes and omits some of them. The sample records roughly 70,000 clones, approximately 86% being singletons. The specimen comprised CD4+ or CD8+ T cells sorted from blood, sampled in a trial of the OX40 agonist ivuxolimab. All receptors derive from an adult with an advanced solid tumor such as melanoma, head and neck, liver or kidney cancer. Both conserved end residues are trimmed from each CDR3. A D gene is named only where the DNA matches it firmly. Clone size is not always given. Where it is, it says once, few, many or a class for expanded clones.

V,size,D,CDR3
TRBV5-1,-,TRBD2,ASSVGTSGFYEQY
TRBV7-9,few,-,ASSLGEVLGREQF
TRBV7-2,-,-,ASSLSHYGYT
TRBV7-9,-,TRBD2,ASSTSGSTNEQF
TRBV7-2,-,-,ASRPATVLRNSPLH
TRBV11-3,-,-,ASSPSLGGTYNEQF
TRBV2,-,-,ASRVQPQGEQF
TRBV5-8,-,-,ASSLGQPGNTIY
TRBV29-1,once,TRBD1,SAGQAVGEQF
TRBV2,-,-,ASRREGQSNSPLH
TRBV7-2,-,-,ASSLSMETVEAF
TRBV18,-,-,ASSPWGTEAF
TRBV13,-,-,ASSLSGVGQY
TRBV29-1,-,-,SVVARRDIQY
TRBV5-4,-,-,ASSPLGPDNEQF
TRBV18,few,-,ASSPLDQETQY
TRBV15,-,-,ATSKRNEQF
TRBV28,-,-,ASSPTPHANYGYT
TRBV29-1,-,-,SVEHRDPGLYGYT
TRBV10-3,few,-,AIRGPGPEEYEQY
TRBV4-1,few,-,ASRPLFLANAETQY
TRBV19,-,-,ASTPQTHQPQH
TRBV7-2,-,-,ASSLYGLGSGTGELF
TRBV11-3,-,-,ASSGTSGNTIY
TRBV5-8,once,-,ASSLALTRNEKLF
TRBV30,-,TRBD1,AWRDEVRGWETQY
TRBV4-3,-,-,ASSQDPKNTGELF
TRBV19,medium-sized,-,ASSPQGGTTEAF
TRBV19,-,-,ASSIQINEQF
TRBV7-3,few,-,ASSLMDNQNNEQF
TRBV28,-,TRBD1,ASTRGRRLFEQY
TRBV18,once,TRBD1,ASSPSLRTGGSYEQY
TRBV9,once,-,ASSVDPRGAGTDTQY
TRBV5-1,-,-,ASSLANQGYPAEQY
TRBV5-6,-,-,ASTYIRARQGGTQY
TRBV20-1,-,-,SAYYNGQQF
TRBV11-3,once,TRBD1,ASSLGDSPVYNEQF
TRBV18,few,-,ASSPVGELF
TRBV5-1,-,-,ASSLAVAIEQF
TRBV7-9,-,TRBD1,ASSGQVRSYEQY
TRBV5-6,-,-,ASSLVTGTEAF
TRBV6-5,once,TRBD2,ASSLARGGYEQY
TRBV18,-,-,ASSPDGFYGYT
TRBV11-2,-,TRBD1,ASSLGTGTYEQY
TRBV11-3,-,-,ASSLGAGPSSYNEQF
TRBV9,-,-,ASSVEQDTQY